These 32 T cell receptor beta chains came from one sample sequenced in a study of CD4 and CD8 cells across lung adenocarcinoma regions. MiXCR was run by TCRdb on the PCR reads, yielding one entry per CDR3 protein. The sample includes roughly 6,500 distinct CDR3 sequences, roughly half of them seen just once. Input material: CD8+ T cells from the center of a lung tumor. Source of these receptors: a female donor with lung adenocarcinoma. The CD4 and CD8 labels of this study may be unreliable.

Ten or more counts support this clonotype. The gene calls are TRBV6-4 and TRBJ2-3; D tentatively fits TRBD1 or TRBD2 (5 bases each). This CDR3 has 14 amino acids. V was shortened by 6 bases and J by 0 bases, with 10 bases between the two germline ends. Per germline, CDR1 MRHNA and CDR2 SNTAGT. The CDR3 is CASSRDGSTDTQYF. The CDR3 region has the DNA TGTGCCAGCAGCCGGGACGGAAGCACAGATACGCAGTATTTT.

Comment on this clonotype: This may stem from a read error, because a much larger clone lies one nucleotide away. The chain recombines TRBV6-1 with TRBJ2-1, with D maybe TRBD1 (6 bases). Germline lookup yields CDR1 MNHNS and CDR2 SASEGT. The CDR3 has 15 amino acids. V was clipped by 1 base and J by 10 bases, with 17 bases between them. The CDR3, as DNA: TGTGCCAGCAGTGAAGAGAGCGGACAGCCCTACGAGCAGTTCTTC. This gives the protein CASSEESGQPYEQFF.

This chain uses TRBV6-1 with TRBJ2-3; weak D call: TRBD2 (7 bases). The end of the DNA aligns better with TRBJ2-5, so the J call may be wrong. CDR1 is MNHNS, CDR2 SASEGT, per germline. The CDR3 totals 15 residues. The CDR3 coding sequence is TGTGCCGGGGGGGAAGGGGGGGGTAGCACAGATACCCAGTACTTC. Translation gives CAGGEGGGSTDTQYF.

This clonotype was seen a handful of times. One base away lies a much larger clone, so this may be a sequencing read error. This sequence joins TRBV27 and TRBJ2-1, with 16 bases lining up with TRBD2. The end of the DNA fits TRBJ2-7 better, so the J call may be wrong. This CDR3 is 17 amino acids long. CDR1 is MNHEY, CDR2 SMNVEV, per germline (reference sequence). CDR3 in amino acids: CASSSGLAGGFDNEQYF. CDR3 coding DNA: TGTGCCAGCAGCTCGGGACTAGCGGGAGGGTTCGACAATGAGCAGTACTTC.

In the case of this clonotype: One junction end disagrees with the germline gene, perhaps due to a read error. The rearrangement links TRBV12-3 or TRBV12-4 to TRBJ2-3, with 8 bases identical to TRBD2. CDR3 length equals 14 residues. CDR3 amino acids: CGGTGRGAKNTQYF. CDR3 DNA sequence: TGTGGCGGCACGGGGCGGGGGGCCAAAAATACGCAGTACTTT.

CDR3 nucleotide sequence: TGTGCCAGCTCACCGGCAGGGGGCTTGGAGACCCAGTACTTC. It codes for CASSPAGGLETQYF. The J gene is TRBJ2-5, the V gene TRBV18; 8 positions agree with TRBD1. CDR3 length: 14 residues. CDR1 is KGHSH, CDR2 LQKENI, per germline. V lost 3 bases, J lost 5 bases, and 5 bases stayed unmatched.

Regarding this clonotype: At one end the junction does not follow the germline gene, possibly because of a read error. V and J are TRBV27 and TRBJ2-4; possibly TRBD1 or TRBD2 for D (6 bases each). Germline-derived CDR1 and CDR2 are MNHEY and SMNVEV (reference sequence). CDR3 length equals 18 residues. CDR3 amino acids: CASVEGGLGVVAKNIQYF. The CDR3 bases are TGTGCCAGCGTCGAGGGGGGCTTGGGGGTCGTTGCCAAAAACATCCAGTACTTC.

Relative to its sample, this clonotype is medium-sized. The chain has TRBV6-1 and TRBJ2-3; possibly TRBD1 for D (5 bases). The germline V and J ends were trimmed by 6 bases and 2 bases, with 12 bases remaining between them. CDR1 is MNHNS and CDR2 is SASEGT in the germline V gene. The CDR3 has 14 residues. The CDR3 here is CASRTTGYTDTQYF. DNA of the CDR3: TGTGCCAGCAGGACCACAGGATACACAGATACGCAGTATTTT.

The J gene is TRBJ2-3, the V gene TRBV6-1, with D perhaps being TRBD1 or TRBD2 (5 bases each). Germline V lookup: CDR1 MNHNS, CDR2 SASEGT. V lost 6 bases and J lost 1, with 17 bases in between. The CDR3 contains 16 residues. In DNA, the CDR3 is TGTGCCAGCAGAGTCTCGGGGCGGAGAGGCACAGATACGCAGTATTTT. This gives the protein CASRVSGRRGTDTQYF.

The rearrangement joins TRBV4-1 to TRBJ2-1; 8 bases are a match to TRBD1. Near its end, the DNA agrees better with TRBJ2-7, so the J call may be wrong. Germline V gene sequence: CDR1 MGHRA, CDR2 YSYEKL. This CDR3 spans 18 amino acids. The CDR3 nucleotides read TGCGCCAGCAGCCAAGGCCCGGGGGACAGGTCGGACGGAGGCGAGCAGTACTTC. It codes for CASSQGPGDRSDGGEQYF.

The chain recombines TRBV7-2 with TRBJ2-5, with a possible D match to TRBD1 (6 bases). The CDR3 is made up of 15 amino acids. Germline V lookup: CDR1 SGHTA, CDR2 FQGNSA. Trimming shortened V by 0 bases and J by 5 bases, and 13 bases separated the two germline ends. The CDR3 region has the DNA TGTGCCAGCAGCTTAGCGGGGGCTAATGGGGAGACCCAGTACTTC. It encodes CASSLAGANGETQYF.

This clonotype qualifies as medium-sized. The chain employs TRBV7-8 and TRBJ2-1; 7 positions agree with TRBD1. The end of the DNA is better explained by TRBJ2-5, so the J call may be wrong. The CDR3 is 15 amino acids. In germline, CDR1 is SGHVS, CDR2 FQNEAQ. The CDR3 DNA is TGTGCCAGCAGCGCCAGACAGGGTTCAGGAGAGACCCAGTACTTC. Amino acids: CASSARQGSGETQYF.

This clonotype was picked up many times. The chain joins TRBV5-4 to TRBJ2-1; 11 bases agree with TRBD2. V dropped 4 bases and J dropped 8; count of bases not matched to a gene: 11. The V gene's germline CDR1 is SGHNT and CDR2 YYREEE (reference sequence). This CDR3 comprises 16 residues. CDR3 in DNA: TGTGCCAGCAGCACGGAGGTAGCGGGAGGGCCGGATGAGCAGTTCTTC. Its translation: CASSTEVAGGPDEQFF.

In its sample, this clonotype is medium-sized (0.01 to 0.1%). The chain links TRBV7-2 to TRBJ1-1, with unresolved D. Germline CDR1 is SGHTA and CDR2 is FQGNSA. The CDR3 runs 14 residues. Trimming took 5 bases from V and 0 from J, leaving 10 bases between them. The CDR3 nucleotides are TGTGCCAGCAGCCTAGAAGTGGTGAACACTGAAGCTTTCTTT. Translating it yields CASSLEVVNTEAFF.

This clonotype is medium-sized. The rearrangement joins TRBV6-8 to TRBJ2-1; TRBD1 or TRBD2 may be the D gene (6 bases each). This CDR3 spans 14 amino acids. CDR1 is MNHGY, CDR2 SAAAGT, per germline. V lost 9 bases and J lost 8, with 20 bases in between. The CDR3: CARGGHGGFDEQFF. The CDR3, as DNA: TGTGCCAGGGGGGGACACGGCGGGTTCGATGAGCAGTTCTTC.

At least ten counts were recorded for this clonotype. V is TRBV7-6 and J is TRBJ1-1, with 11 bases identical to TRBD1. V lost 2 bases to trimming and J lost 0 bases; unmatched junction nucleotides: 8. In germline, CDR1 is SGHVS, CDR2 FNYEAQ. The CDR3 length is 18 residues. CDR3 DNA: TGTGCCAGCAGCTTATCAGCGGGACAGGGGGTCCTGAACACTGAAGCTTTCTTT. Translating gives CASSLSAGQGVLNTEAFF.

In its sample, this clonotype was seen a few times. Because the CDR3 is missing its conserved closing phenylalanine or tryptophan, this is likely a read error. No DNA is shown, since the ends of the CDR3 on it are uncertain; the CDR3 is the one TCRdb lists. This chain links TRBV12-3 or TRBV12-4 with TRBJ1-1. From its first to its last residue, the CDR3 has 18 amino acids. The CDR3: CASSPRASGGHNEQFFGP.

The V and J genes are TRBV18 and TRBJ2-5; D perhaps matches TRBD2 (5 bases). Germline loops: CDR1 KGHSH, CDR2 LQKENI. Trimming cost V 0 bases and J 5 bases, with 10 bases left between them. This CDR3 spans 14 amino acids. In nucleotides, the CDR3 is TGTGCCAGCTCACCACCGTCCGGGATGGAGACCCAGTACTTC. Translating it yields CASSPPSGMETQYF.

This clonotype was detected a few times. This chain uses TRBV7-2 with TRBJ1-4; TRBD1 agrees at 8 bases. V lost 5 bases and J lost 4; bases outside the gene matches: 12. Per the germline V gene, CDR1 is SGHTA and CDR2 is FQGNSA. The length of the CDR3 is 17 residues. The CDR3 nucleotides read TGTGCCAGCAGCGCCGGAGGACAGGGCTCTAATAATGAAAAACTGTTTTTT. It is translated as CASSAGGQGSNNEKLFF.

The chain combines TRBV6-1 with TRBJ2-3, with D perhaps TRBD2 (5 bases). The closer fit of TRBJ2-7 to the DNA end suggests the J call may be wrong. This CDR3 contains 15 residues. Looked up from germline, CDR1 is MNHNS and CDR2 is SASEGT. This chain's CDR3 is CASSAVAGGTDTQYF. The CDR3 DNA sequence: TGTGCCAGCAGTGCAGTGGCGGGTGGCACAGATACGCAGTACTTC.

Within the sample, this clonotype is large. The rearrangement uses TRBV6-8 and TRBJ2-3; D is undetermined. CDR1 is MNHGY, CDR2 SAAAGT, per germline. The CDR3 sequence is 13 residues long. The V end lost 6 bases, the J end lost 6 bases, and 13 bases lay between the germline ends. The CDR3 nucleotides read TGTGCCAGCAGGGACCGAGACTTGGATACGCAGTATTTT. Its protein product is CASRDRDLDTQYF.

This clonotype was observed at least ten times. The V gene is TRBV12-3 or TRBV12-4, the J gene TRBJ1-3; 10 bases align to TRBD1. CDR3 length: 14 residues. The V and J ends lost 5 bases and 2 bases, in that order; junction bases with no gene match: 0. CDR3: CASSGTGAGNTIYF. Here the CDR3 DNA reads TGTGCCAGCAGTGGGACAGGGGCTGGAAACACCATATATTTT.

This clonotype was seen repeatedly, ten times or more. The genes are TRBV6-1 and TRBJ1-5; possibly TRBD1 for D (5 bases). Germline loops: CDR1 MNHNS, CDR2 SASEGT. The CDR3 contains 13 residues. The DNA of the CDR3 is TGTGCTCACCAGGGTGGGGGGAATCAGCCCCAGCATTTT. Translating it yields CAHQGGGNQPQHF.

Remarks on this clonotype: A much larger clone sits a single nucleotide away, making a read error possible. This chain connects TRBV7-2 to TRBJ2-1; 10 nucleotides agree with TRBD2. Looked up from germline, CDR1 is SGHTA and CDR2 is FQGNSA. This CDR3 spans 14 amino acids. The CDR3 spells CANSTGLAVNIQFF. CDR3 nucleotides: TGTGCCAACAGCACCGGACTAGCGGTAAACATTCAGTTCTTC.

Comment on this clonotype: A read error may produce the germline difference seen at one junction end. The rearrangement links TRBV6-1 to TRBJ2-4; maybe TRBD2 (6 bases). The CDR3 spans 15 residues. Germline assignment: CDR1 MNHNS and CDR2 SASEGT. The CDR3 loop reads CATRPSGRAKNIQYF. CDR3 in DNA: TGTGCCACCAGGCCCTCCGGGAGAGCCAAAAACATCCAGTACTTC.

There are many counts of this clonotype. The V gene is TRBV5-4, the J gene TRBJ2-1; 11 bases agree with TRBD2. This CDR3 contains 16 residues. In germline, CDR1 is SGHNT, CDR2 YYREEE (reference sequence). Trimming removed 4 bases from V and 2 bases from J; junction bases left unmatched: 5. This CDR3 reads CASSGGTSGTYNEQFF. DNA of the CDR3: TGTGCCAGCAGCGGCGGGACTAGCGGAACCTACAATGAGCAGTTCTTC.

Only a few counts were recorded for this clonotype. This rearrangement joins TRBV4-1 to TRBJ1-2; D gene unclear. CDR3 length: 16 amino acids. V was trimmed by 1 base and J by 0 bases, leaving 12 bases between them. The germline CDR1 and CDR2 sequences are MGHRA and YSYEKL. CDR3 in amino acids: CASSQGGGRSNYGYTF. The CDR3 DNA is TGCGCCAGCAGCCAAGGGGGAGGACGGTCTAACTATGGCTACACCTTC.

By share, this clonotype counts as medium-sized (0.01 to 0.1%). This sequence joins TRBV6-1 and TRBJ2-3, with 9 bases aligning to TRBD2. V lost 8 bases to trimming and J lost 4 bases; unmatched junction nucleotides: 7. The CDR3 has 14 amino acids. CDR1 and CDR2 from the germline V gene are MNHNS and SASEGT. In DNA form, the CDR3 reads TGTGCCAGCGGAGGGGGCGGGGGGGCAGATACGCAGTATTTT. Translated, it gives CASGGGGGADTQYF.

The rearrangement joins TRBV6-1 to TRBJ2-3; TRBD2 might be the D (7 bases). The end of the DNA aligns better with TRBJ2-7, so the J call may be wrong. CDR3 length: 20 amino acids. Germline CDR1 is MNHNS and CDR2 is SASEGT. In nucleotides, the CDR3 is TGTGCCAGCAGTCCCTCAGACGGGGGGAACGGGGGCTGCGACCCAGATACGCAGTACTTC. This sequence encodes CASSPSDGGNGGCDPDTQYF.

This clonotype is medium-sized (0.01 to 0.1%) by share. The chain has TRBV10-1 and TRBJ2-1, with 8 bases fitting TRBD1. Germline V gene data show CDR1 as WNHNN and CDR2 as SYGVQD (reference sequence). V gave up 6 bases and J gave up 10 bases; unmatched junction bases: 8. The length of the CDR3 is 13 residues. The CDR3 sequence: CASSARQGREQFF. The CDR3 coding sequence is TGCGCCAGCAGCGCAAGACAGGGGAGGGAGCAGTTCTTC.

The V and J genes are TRBV11-3 and TRBJ2-7; possibly TRBD1 for D (5 bases). The last part of the DNA fits TRBJ2-5 better; the J call may be wrong. CDR1 and CDR2 (germline): SGHNT, YENEEA. The CDR3 contains 16 residues. Here the CDR3 DNA reads TGTGCCAGCAGCTTAGGGACGACAGCCAGGGAAGAGACCCAGTACTTC. The encoded protein is CASSLGTTAREETQYF.

There are many counts of this clonotype. The chain recombines TRBV6-4 with TRBJ2-2; TRBD1 is a possible D gene (6 bases). In germline, CDR1 is MRHNA, CDR2 SNTAGT. The CDR3 is 17 residues long. V shed 0 bases and J shed 5 bases, with 16 bases lying between them. The CDR3 sequence: CASSDSGDNRETGELFF. The CDR3 bases are TGTGCCAGCAGTGACTCGGGAGACAACAGGGAGACCGGGGAGCTGTTTTTT.